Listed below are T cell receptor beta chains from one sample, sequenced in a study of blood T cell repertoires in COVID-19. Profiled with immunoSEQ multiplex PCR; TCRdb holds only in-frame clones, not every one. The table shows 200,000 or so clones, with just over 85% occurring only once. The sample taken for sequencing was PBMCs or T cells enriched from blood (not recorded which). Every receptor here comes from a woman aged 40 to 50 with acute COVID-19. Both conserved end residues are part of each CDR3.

CDR3 protein: CASKSGPSGNTIYF; J gene: TRBJ1-3; V gene: TRBV19
CDR3 protein: CASSQRDWGTEAFF; J gene: TRBJ1-1; V gene: TRBV2
CDR3 protein: CASSITGDSGNTIYF; J gene: TRBJ1-3; V gene: TRBV19
CDR3 protein: CASSTRQDSNEQYF; J gene: TRBJ2-7; V gene: TRBV6-5
CDR3 protein: CASSYRRGSYNSPLHF; J gene: TRBJ1-6; V gene: TRBV14
CDR3 protein: CASSDLDSLNSPLHF; J gene: TRBJ1-6; V gene: TRBV18
CDR3 protein: CASSLRGTQGRFF; J gene: TRBJ2-1; V gene: TRBV11-2
CDR3 protein: CASSQDSGQSVSHTF; J gene: TRBJ1-2; V gene: TRBV4-3
CDR3 protein: CASSLASGVWEQFF; J gene: TRBJ2-1; V gene: TRBV7-9
CDR3 protein: CASSPGIYGIGWNQPQHF; J gene: TRBJ1-5; V gene: TRBV7-3
CDR3 protein: CASNRENTGELFF; J gene: TRBJ2-2; V gene: TRBV11-3
CDR3 protein: CASEGAGDTQYF; J gene: TRBJ2-3; V gene: TRBV10-2
CDR3 protein: CASSLDGTGFANTEAFF; J gene: TRBJ1-1; V gene: TRBV5-5
CDR3 protein: CASSLSGSSYNSPLHF; J gene: TRBJ1-6; V gene: TRBV27
CDR3 protein: CASSSTFRGWGYGYTF; J gene: TRBJ1-2; V gene: TRBV5-6
CDR3 protein: CASSRLAGGPNEQFF; J gene: TRBJ2-1; V gene: TRBV19